This T cell receptor beta chain was recorded in a study of identical twins. Study-level results: Cross-sectional statistical analysis was relied on for the conclusions, without the same donors being followed. There was more out-of-frame TCR alpha sharing in monozygotic twins than models estimated. Excess low generation probability was seen in twin-shared out-of-frame alpha sequences.

In its sample, this clonotype was seen a few times. What it recognizes is unknown. V was clipped by 5 bases and J by 0 bases; unmatched bases: 2. The CDR3 totals 14 residues. Germline CDR1 and CDR2: MNHNS and SASEGT. TCRdb re-called the 5' RACE reads through MiXCR, storing one row per CDR3 protein. The sample yields 280,000 or so distinct CDR3 sequences, less than 9% seen once. The data also belong to a second study, concerning yellow fever vaccine responses in identical twins.

The source is a woman under 30 in good health. V usage is TRBV6-1 and J usage is TRBJ1-2; TRBD1 agrees at 8 bases. Sample: memory (CD45RO+) T cells sorted from blood. The CDR3 coding sequence is TGTGCCAGCAGTACAGGGGGAGCTAACTATGGCTACACCTTC. This codes for CASSTGGANYGYTF.